Reported below is one T cell receptor beta chain. The target antigen is unknown. The data were taken from a study of CD8+ T cells in alopecia areata. Study-level background: For the treated group, dosing was oral tofacitinib at 5 to 10 mg twice daily. Patients in the study were on tofacitinib for 6 to 18 months, then off it for 6 months. Study results and limitations: Amid tofacitinib therapy, many expanded lesional clones stayed present in scalp and blood. Alopecia totalis/universalis scalp especially showed more expanded CD8+ clones than normal scalp.

RNA was isolated and reverse transcribed to cDNA, the sequencing template. This table comes from immunoSEQ multiplex PCR, and its TCRdb copy is limited to in-frame clones, with some not included. Of about 180,000 clones listed, less than 75% are singletons. The CDR3 has 11 residues. V lost 1 base and J lost 4, with 4 bases in between. Germline CDR1 DFQATT, CDR2 SNEGSKA (reference sequence). Stated treatment: oral pan-JAK inhibitor, 5-10 mg twice daily. The receptor was isolated from a human donor with alopecia areata. This chain connects TRBV20-1 to TRBJ1-2; D is undetermined. Sequencing was performed on CD4+ T cells sorted from blood, taken at week 56, from a patient treated with tofacitinib. In nucleotides, the CDR3 is TGCAGTGCTAGAGGGCCCTATGGCTACACCTTC. Protein product: CSARGPYGYTF.